This T cell receptor beta chain was identified in a study of T cell responses to AZD1222 COVID-19 vaccine. Study results and limitations: Samples come after the peak T cell response, not at day 14. Baseline testing showed seropositivity in only six AZD1222 recipients. Spike-wide vaccine-associated CD4 TCRs dominated at 160-218 and 743-854. The donor group comprised mostly white British people and more females; the analysis possibly underestimated clonal diversity.

Assay used: immunoSEQ multiplex PCR; TCRdb lists only in-frame clones, some missing. The repertoire holds 100,000 to 150,000 clones, with around 86% as singletons. Remarks on this clone: Its antigen is not identified.

V lost 1 base and J 0 bases, leaving 10 bases between the germline ends. Per germline, CDR1 LGHNA and CDR2 YSLEER. The CDR3 consists of 16 residues. This clonotype was obtained from an adult in good health. The chain couples TRBV4-3 to TRBJ1-5; weak D call: TRBD1 (5 bases). Sequences were derived from peripheral blood, sampled on day 0 of AZD1222 vaccination. CDR3 sequence (DNA): TGCGCCAGCAGCCAAGGTAAGGACAATAGCAATCAGCCCCAGCATTTT. Translation: CASSQGKDNSNQPQHF.